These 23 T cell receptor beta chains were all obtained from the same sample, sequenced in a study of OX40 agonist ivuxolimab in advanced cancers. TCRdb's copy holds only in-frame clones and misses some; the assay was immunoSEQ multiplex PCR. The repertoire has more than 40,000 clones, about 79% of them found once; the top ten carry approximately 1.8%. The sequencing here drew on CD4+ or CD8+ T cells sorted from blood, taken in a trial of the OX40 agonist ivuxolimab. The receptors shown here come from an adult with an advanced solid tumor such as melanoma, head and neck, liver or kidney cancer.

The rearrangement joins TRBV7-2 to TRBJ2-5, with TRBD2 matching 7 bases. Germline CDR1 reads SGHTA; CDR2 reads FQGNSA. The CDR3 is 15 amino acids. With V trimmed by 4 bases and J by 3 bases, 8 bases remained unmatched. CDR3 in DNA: TGTGCCAGCAGCTATCTAGGACTAGATGAAGAGACCCAGTACTTC. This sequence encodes CASSYLGLDEETQYF.

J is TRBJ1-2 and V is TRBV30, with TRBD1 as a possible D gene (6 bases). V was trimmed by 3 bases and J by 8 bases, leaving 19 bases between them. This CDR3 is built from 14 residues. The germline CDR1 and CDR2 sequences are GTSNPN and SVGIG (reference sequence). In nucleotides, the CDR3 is TGTGCCTGGAGCCCAGACACAGGGACGTCGGGCTACACCTTC. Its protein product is CAWSPDTGTSGYTF.

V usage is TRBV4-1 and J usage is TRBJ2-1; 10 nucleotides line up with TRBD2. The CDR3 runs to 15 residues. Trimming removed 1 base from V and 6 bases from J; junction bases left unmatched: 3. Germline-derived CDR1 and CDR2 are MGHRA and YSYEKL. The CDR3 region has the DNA TGCGCCAGCAGCCAAGGGCTAGCGGGGGCCAATGAGCAGTTCTTC. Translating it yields CASSQGLAGANEQFF.

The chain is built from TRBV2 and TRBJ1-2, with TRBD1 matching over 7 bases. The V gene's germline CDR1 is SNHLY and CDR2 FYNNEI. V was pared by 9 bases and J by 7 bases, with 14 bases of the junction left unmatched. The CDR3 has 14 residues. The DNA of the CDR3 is TGTGCCAGTCAACTGGACAGGACCATCTCTGGCTACACCTTC. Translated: CASQLDRTISGYTF.

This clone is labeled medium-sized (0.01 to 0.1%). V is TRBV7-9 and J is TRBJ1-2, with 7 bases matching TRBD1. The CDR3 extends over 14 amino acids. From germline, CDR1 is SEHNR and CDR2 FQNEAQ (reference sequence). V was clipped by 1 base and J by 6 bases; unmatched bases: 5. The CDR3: CASSLDGTVNGYTF. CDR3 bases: TGTGCCAGCAGCTTAGACGGGACAGTTAATGGCTACACCTTC. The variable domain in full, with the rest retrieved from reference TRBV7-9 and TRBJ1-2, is DTGVSQNPRHKITKRGQNVTFRCDPISEHNRLYWYRQTLGQGPEFLTYFQNEAQLEKSRLLSDRFSAERPKGSFSTLEIQRTEQGDSAMYLCASSLDGTVNGYTFGSGTRLTVV.

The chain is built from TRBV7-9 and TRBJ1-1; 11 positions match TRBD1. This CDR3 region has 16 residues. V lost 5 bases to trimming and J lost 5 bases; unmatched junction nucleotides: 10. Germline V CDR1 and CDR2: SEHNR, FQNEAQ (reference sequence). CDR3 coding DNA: TGTGCCAGCAGCGCCTCCGGAGGACAGGGGGCTACTGAAGCTTTCTTT. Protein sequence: CASSASGGQGATEAFF.

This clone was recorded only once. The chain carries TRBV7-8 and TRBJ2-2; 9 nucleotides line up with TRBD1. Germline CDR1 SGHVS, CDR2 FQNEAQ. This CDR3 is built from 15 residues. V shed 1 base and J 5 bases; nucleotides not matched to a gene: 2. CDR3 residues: CASSLVGQGTGELFF. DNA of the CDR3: TGTGCCAGCAGCTTAGTAGGACAGGGGACCGGGGAGCTGTTTTTT.

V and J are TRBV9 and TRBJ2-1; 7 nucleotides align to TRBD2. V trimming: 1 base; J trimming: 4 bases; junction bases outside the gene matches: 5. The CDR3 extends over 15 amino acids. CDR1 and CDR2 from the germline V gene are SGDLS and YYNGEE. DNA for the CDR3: TGTGCCAGCAGCGTAAATCCAGCGGGGTACAATGAGCAGTTCTTC. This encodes CASSVNPAGYNEQFF.

CDR3 region: CASSSQRGEQFF. The DNA of the CDR3 is TGTGCCAGCAGCTCCCAGCGAGGTGAGCAGTTCTTC. The rearrangement joins TRBV7-3 to TRBJ2-1; D remains ambiguous. V lost 4 bases and J lost 9, with 10 bases in between. This CDR3 has 12 residues. Per germline, CDR1 SGHTA and CDR2 FQGTGA. The full variable domain, rest sourced from reference TRBV7-3 and TRBJ2-1, is GAGVSQTPSNKVTEKGKYVELRCDPISGHTALYWYRQSLGQGPEFLIYFQGTGAADDSGLPNDRFFAVRPEGSVSTLKIQRTERGDSAVYLCASSSQRGEQFFGPGTRLTVL.

The CDR3 region is CASRENYGYTF. The CDR3 bases are TGTGCCAGCCGCGAGAACTATGGCTACACCTTC. The J gene is TRBJ1-2, the V gene TRBV2; no clear D. The CDR3 covers 11 residues. V was shortened by 8 bases and J by 2 bases, with 6 bases between the two germline ends. Germline V lookup: CDR1 SNHLY, CDR2 FYNNEI.

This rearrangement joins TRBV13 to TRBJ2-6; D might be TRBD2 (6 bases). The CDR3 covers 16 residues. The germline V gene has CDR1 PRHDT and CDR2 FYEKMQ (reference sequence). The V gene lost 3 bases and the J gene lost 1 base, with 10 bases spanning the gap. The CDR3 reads CASSFGGRSGANVLTF. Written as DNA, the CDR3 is TGTGCCAGCAGCTTTGGAGGGCGATCTGGGGCCAACGTCCTGACTTTC.

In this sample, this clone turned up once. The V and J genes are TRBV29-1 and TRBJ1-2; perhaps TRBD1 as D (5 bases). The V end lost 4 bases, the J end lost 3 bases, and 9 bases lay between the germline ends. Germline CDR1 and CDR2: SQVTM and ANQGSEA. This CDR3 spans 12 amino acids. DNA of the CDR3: TGCAGCGTTGCCCGGGGGGACTATGGCTACACCTTC. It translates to CSVARGDYGYTF.

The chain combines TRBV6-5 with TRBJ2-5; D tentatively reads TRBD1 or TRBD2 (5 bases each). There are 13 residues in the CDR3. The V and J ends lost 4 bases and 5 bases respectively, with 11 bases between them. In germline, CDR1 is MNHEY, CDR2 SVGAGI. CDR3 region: CASSSGGEETQYF. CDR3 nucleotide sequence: TGTGCCAGCAGTTCTGGGGGTGAGGAGACCCAGTACTTC.

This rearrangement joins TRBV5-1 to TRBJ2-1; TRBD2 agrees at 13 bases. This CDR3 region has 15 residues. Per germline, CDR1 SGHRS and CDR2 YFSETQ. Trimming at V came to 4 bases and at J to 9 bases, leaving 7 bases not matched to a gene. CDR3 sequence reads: CASSIGTSGVSEQFF. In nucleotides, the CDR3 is TGCGCCAGCAGCATCGGGACTAGCGGGGTTTCTGAGCAGTTCTTC.

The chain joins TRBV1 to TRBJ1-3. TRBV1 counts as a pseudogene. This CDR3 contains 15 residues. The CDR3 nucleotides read TGCACCAGCAGCCGTGGGGACCGCTCTGGAAACACCATATATTTT. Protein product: CTSSRGDRSGNTIYF.

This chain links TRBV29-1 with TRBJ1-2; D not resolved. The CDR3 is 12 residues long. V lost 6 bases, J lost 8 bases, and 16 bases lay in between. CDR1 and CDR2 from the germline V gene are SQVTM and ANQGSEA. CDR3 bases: TGCAGCGTCACCCAGGTCCGGGCGGGCTACACCTTC. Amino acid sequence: CSVTQVRAGYTF.

CDR3 sequence: CASSLALGDSAKNIQYF. CDR3 coding DNA: TGTGCCAGCAGCTTGGCTTTAGGGGATTCGGCCAAAAACATTCAGTACTTC. The chain employs TRBV5-4 and TRBJ2-4; weak D call: TRBD1 (5 bases). The CDR3 runs 17 residues. Per the germline V gene, CDR1 is SGHNT and CDR2 is YYREEE (reference sequence). V was cut by 0 bases and J by 1 base, with 14 bases left in between.

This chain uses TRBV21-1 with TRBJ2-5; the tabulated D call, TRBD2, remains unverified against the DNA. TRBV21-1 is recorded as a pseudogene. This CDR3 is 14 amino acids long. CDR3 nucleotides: TGTGCCAGCAGCAAATTCGAGGGTTGGAAGACCCAGTACTTC. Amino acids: CASSKFEGWKTQYF.

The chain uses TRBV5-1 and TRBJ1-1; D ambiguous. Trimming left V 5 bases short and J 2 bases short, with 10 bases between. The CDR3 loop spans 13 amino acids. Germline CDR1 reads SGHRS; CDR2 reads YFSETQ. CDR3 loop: CASRYGDNTEAFF. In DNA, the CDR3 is TGCGCCAGCAGATATGGAGATAACACTGAAGCTTTCTTT.

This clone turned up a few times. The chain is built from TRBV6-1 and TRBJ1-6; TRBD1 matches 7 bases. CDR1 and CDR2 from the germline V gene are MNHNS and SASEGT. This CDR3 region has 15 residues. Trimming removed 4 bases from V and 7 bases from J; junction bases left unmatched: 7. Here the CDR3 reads CASSGGDRKNSPLHF. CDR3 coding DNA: TGTGCCAGCAGTGGCGGGGACAGAAAGAATTCACCCCTCCACTTT.

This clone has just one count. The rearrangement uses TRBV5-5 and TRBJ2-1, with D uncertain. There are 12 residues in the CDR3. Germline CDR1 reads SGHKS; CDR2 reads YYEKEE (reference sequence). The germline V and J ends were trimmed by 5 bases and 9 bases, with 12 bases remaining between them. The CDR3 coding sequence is TGTGCCAGCAGTCCGCCCCATGGTGAGCAGTTCTTC. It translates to CASSPPHGEQFF.

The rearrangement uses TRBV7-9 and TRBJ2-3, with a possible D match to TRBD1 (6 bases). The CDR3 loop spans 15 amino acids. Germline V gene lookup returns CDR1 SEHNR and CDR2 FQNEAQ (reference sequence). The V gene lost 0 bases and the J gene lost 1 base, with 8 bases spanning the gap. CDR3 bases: TGTGCCAGCAGCTTAGCCGGACAGCGCACAGATACGCAGTATTTT. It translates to CASSLAGQRTDTQYF.

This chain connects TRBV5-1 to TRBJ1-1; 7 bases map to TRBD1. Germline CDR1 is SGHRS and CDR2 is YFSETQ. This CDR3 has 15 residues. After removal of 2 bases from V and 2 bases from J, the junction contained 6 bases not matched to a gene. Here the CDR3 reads CASSLPQGNNTEAFF. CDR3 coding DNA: TGCGCCAGCAGCTTACCACAGGGGAACAACACTGAAGCTTTCTTT. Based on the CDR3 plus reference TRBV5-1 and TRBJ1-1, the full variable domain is KAGVTQTPRYLIKTRGQQVTLSCSPISGHRSVSWYQQTPGQGLQFLFEYFSETQRNKGNFPGRFSGRQFSNSRSEMNVSTLELGDSALYLCASSLPQGNNTEAFFGQGTRLTVV.